The present TCR beta chain was sequenced within a study of blood T cell repertoires in COVID-19. Background on the study: Acute-phase and convalescent COVID-19 samples originated in the United States, Italy and Spain. The cDNA or gDNA used as material had been derived from T cells, B-cell-depleted T cells, or PBMCs.

V lost 0 bases, J lost 3 bases, and 0 bases stayed unmatched. CDR1 and CDR2 (germline): MRHNA, SNTAGT. The CDR3 runs 15 residues. All enrollees were about 18 to 89 years old and from around 25 US areas. Authors' processing steps: The assay estimated nucleated cells by amplifying reference gene primers. Profiling relied on immunoSEQ multiplex PCR, and the TCRdb table lists in-frame clones only, not all of them. The V and J calls and the clone size are those of that table, but D and trimming were determined from the DNA. The repertoire includes roughly 200,000 clones, just over 85% of them detected once, and 3.5% to 4% sits in the top ten. This clone appeared a few times.

The TCR originated in a woman in her thirties or forties with acute COVID-19. The sequenced sample was PBMCs or T cells enriched from blood (not recorded which). This chain uses TRBV6-4 with TRBJ2-1; the match to TRBD1 covers 9 bases. The CDR3, as DNA: TGTGCCAGCAGTGACTCGACAGGGGGCTACAATGAGCAGTTCTTC. Translation gives CASSDSTGGYNEQFF.